Below are 4 T cell receptor beta chains sequenced from a single sample in a study of T cells after yellow fever vaccination. TCRdb ran MiXCR on the 5' RACE reads and lists one entry per CDR3 protein. The sample lists nearly 550,000 distinct CDR3 sequences; under 25% were seen once. The sample here was PBMCs, taken 15 days after the yellow fever booster vaccination. These receptors were collected from a man aged 30 to 39 who received the YFV17D yellow fever vaccine.

The CDR3 sequence: CASSDSGQTGELFF. The CDR3, as DNA: TGTGCCAGCAGTGACTCAGGACAGACCGGGGAGCTGTTTTTT. This chain connects TRBV25-1 to TRBJ2-2; D possibly corresponds to TRBD1 (6 bases). V dropped 3 bases and J dropped 5 bases, with 10 bases sitting between them. The CDR3 runs 14 residues. Germline V gives CDR1 MGHDK, CDR2 SYGVNS.

This clonotype was counted ten times or more. V and J are TRBV6-5 and TRBJ1-2; possible D gene TRBD1, 5 bases. CDR1 is MNHEY and CDR2 is SVGAGI in the germline V gene. V dropped 2 bases and J dropped 2 bases, with 12 bases sitting between them. The CDR3 is made up of 15 amino acids. The CDR3 DNA reads as TGTGCCAGCAGTTACCGGGACCGAGGGAACTATGGCTACACCTTC. The encoded protein is CASSYRDRGNYGYTF.

The rearrangement links TRBV10-1 to TRBJ1-1; D unclear. Per germline, CDR1 WNHNN and CDR2 SYGVQD (reference sequence). V lost 8 bases and J lost 0, with 10 bases in between. The CDR3 has 13 amino acids. This chain's CDR3 is CASAGELNTEAFF. The CDR3 DNA reads TGCGCCAGCGCCGGGGAATTGAACACTGAAGCTTTCTTT.

The chain combines TRBV20-1 with TRBJ2-7; D is uncertain. V was cut by 5 bases and J by 6 bases, with 17 bases left in between. Germline assignment: CDR1 DFQATT and CDR2 SNEGSKA (reference sequence). The CDR3 totals 13 residues. Here the CDR3 reads CSAERERSSEQYF. CDR3 DNA: TGCAGTGCTGAACGTGAGAGGAGCAGCGAGCAGTACTTC.